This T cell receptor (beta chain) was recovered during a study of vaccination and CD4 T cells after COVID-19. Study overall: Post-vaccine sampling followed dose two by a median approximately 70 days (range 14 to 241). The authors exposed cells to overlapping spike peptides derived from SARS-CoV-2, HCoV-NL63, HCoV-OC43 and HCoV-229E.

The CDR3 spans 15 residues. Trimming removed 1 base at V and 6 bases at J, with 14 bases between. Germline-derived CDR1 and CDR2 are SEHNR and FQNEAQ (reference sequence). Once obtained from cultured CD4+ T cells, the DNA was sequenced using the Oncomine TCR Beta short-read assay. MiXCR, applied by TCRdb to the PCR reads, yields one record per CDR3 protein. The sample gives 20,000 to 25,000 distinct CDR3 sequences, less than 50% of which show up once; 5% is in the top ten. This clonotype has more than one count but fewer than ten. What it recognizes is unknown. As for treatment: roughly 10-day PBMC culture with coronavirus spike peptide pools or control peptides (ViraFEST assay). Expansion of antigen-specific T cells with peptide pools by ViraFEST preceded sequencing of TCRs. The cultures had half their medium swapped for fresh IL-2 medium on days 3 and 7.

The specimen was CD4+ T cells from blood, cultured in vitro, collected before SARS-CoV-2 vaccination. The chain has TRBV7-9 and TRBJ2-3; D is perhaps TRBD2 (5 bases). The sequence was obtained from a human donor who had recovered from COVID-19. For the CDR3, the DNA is TGTGCCAGCAGCTTAGGAGAGGGTTTTGGGGATACGCAGTATTTT. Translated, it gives CASSLGEGFGDTQYF.